The clone carrying this T cell receptor beta chain was detected only a few times. Its antigen is unidentified. This entry belongs to a study of T cells after yellow fever vaccination. Study-wide findings and caveats: The study re-detected most primary-vaccination clones after the booster (about 95% CD4, around 90% CD8). Clonotypes shared by both compartments, CD4 and CD8, made up a small share.

V lost 2 bases and J 2 bases, leaving 13 bases between the germline ends. This CDR3 is 15 amino acids long. For TCR, cDNA came from 5'RACE template switching, which added a universal primer site and UMIs. Via MiXCR, TCRdb re-called the 5' RACE reads, giving one row per CDR3 protein. Here the sample spans some 670,000 distinct CDR3 sequences, roughly 12% being singletons. The V call is TRBV12-3 or TRBV12-4, the J call TRBJ2-7; a weak D match, TRBD1 (5 bases). This receptor was taken from a man aged 25 to 40 who received the YFV17D yellow fever vaccine. The material sequenced was PBMCs, taken on the day of the yellow fever booster vaccination. CDR3 DNA sequence: TGTGCCAGCAGTTTATTTGCAGGGCGGACCTACGAGCAGTACTTC. It is translated as CASSLFAGRTYEQYF.